The 21 T cell receptor beta chains reported below all come from one sample, sequenced in a study of patients and donors after allogeneic stem cell transplantation. TCRdb reanalysed the RT-PCR reads using MiXCR and keeps one entry per CDR3 protein. The sample lists about 960,000 distinct CDR3 sequences; 15% to 20% were seen once. Source material: blood, either unsorted or a sorted T cell fraction (not recorded which). The receptors were gathered from a human donor who was either an allogeneic HSCT recipient or a stem cell or donor lymphocyte infusion donor (not recorded which). It is not recorded whose cells these are; they may come from a transplant donor.

This clonotype has only a few counts. The V gene is TRBV29-1, the J gene TRBJ1-1, with 8 bases fitting TRBD1. The V gene's germline CDR1 is SQVTM and CDR2 ANQGSEA. The CDR3 length is 13 residues. V dropped 8 bases and J dropped 3; count of bases not matched to a gene: 8. The CDR3 reads CSLNQGAHTEAFF. Here the CDR3 DNA reads TGCAGCCTAAACCAGGGGGCCCACACTGAAGCTTTCTTT.

This clonotype was recorded at least ten times. The chain combines TRBV12-3 or TRBV12-4 with TRBJ1-5, with D hard to call. The V and J ends lost 1 base and 3 bases respectively, with 16 bases between them. The CDR3 runs to 17 residues. The CDR3 DNA follows: TGTGCCAGCAGTTTAGTTTGGGGTCGAGGAAACAATCAGCCCCAGCATTTT. Protein product: CASSLVWGRGNNQPQHF.

The CDR3 region is CASSEGMGLGSGYTF. Written as DNA, the CDR3 is TGTGCCAGCAGTGAAGGGATGGGCCTCGGGTCTGGCTACACCTTC. The J gene is TRBJ1-2, the V gene TRBV2; D not resolved. Deletions cut 1 base from V and 7 bases from J, with 16 bases between. The CDR3 runs 15 residues. Per germline, CDR1 SNHLY and CDR2 FYNNEI.

The chain couples TRBV6-1 to TRBJ1-3, with 7 nucleotides matching TRBD1. The germline CDR1 and CDR2 sequences are MNHNS and SASEGT. The V and J ends lost 5 bases and 1 base, in that order; junction bases with no gene match: 8. CDR3 length: 16 amino acids. The CDR3 here is CASSPIQGKSGNTIYF. The CDR3 bases are TGTGCCAGCAGTCCCATACAGGGGAAATCTGGAAACACCATATATTTT.

The V gene is TRBV20-1, the J gene TRBJ2-5; the D is unclear. Germline CDR1 reads DFQATT; CDR2 reads SNEGSKA (reference sequence). The CDR3 has 13 residues. Trimming shortened V by 5 bases and J by 2 bases, and 12 bases separated the two germline ends. Here the CDR3 DNA reads TGCAGTGCTCCGGCGGAGTCTCAAGAGACCCAGTACTTC. This encodes CSAPAESQETQYF.

V usage is TRBV7-2 and J usage is TRBJ2-5; 9 bases agree with TRBD1. The CDR3 spans 15 residues. Germline V CDR1 and CDR2: SGHTA, FQGNSA. J lost 5 bases, V lost 5 bases, and 9 bases had no gene match. The CDR3 bases are TGTGCCAGCAGCCACCGGGACAGGGCGACGGAGACCCAGTACTTC. It specifies CASSHRDRATETQYF.

This clonotype has more than one count but fewer than ten. The rearrangement joins TRBV28 to TRBJ2-7; 10 bases are shared with TRBD1. This CDR3 contains 16 residues. In germline, CDR1 is MDHEN, CDR2 SYDVKM. V lost 5 bases, J lost 9 bases, and 16 bases stayed unmatched. The DNA of the CDR3 is TGTGCCAGCAGTCCCCTGGGACAGGGGATCGAGGAGGGGCAGTACTTC. It specifies CASSPLGQGIEEGQYF.

This clonotype has just a few counts. The chain recombines TRBV20-1 with TRBJ2-1, with D perhaps TRBD1 or TRBD2 (5 bases each). The V and J ends lost 3 bases and 0 bases respectively, with 9 bases between them. The CDR3 consists of 14 residues. Germline CDR1 and CDR2: DFQATT and SNEGSKA (reference sequence). The CDR3: CSASGTSSYNEQFF. CDR3 DNA sequence: TGCAGTGCTAGCGGGACCAGCTCCTACAATGAGCAGTTCTTC.

This clonotype was recorded many times. The J gene is TRBJ2-3, the V gene TRBV9; D is perhaps TRBD1 (6 bases). Germline V gene data show CDR1 as SGDLS and CDR2 as YYNGEE. The CDR3 runs to 17 residues. With 0 bases removed from V and 2 bases from J, the gap between germline ends came to 16 bases. Here the CDR3 DNA reads TGTGCCAGCAGCGTAGAGGGGGTGGGCGGATTCACAGATACGCAGTATTTT. Its translation is CASSVEGVGGFTDTQYF.

The gene calls are TRBV3-1 and TRBJ1-5; maybe TRBD1 (6 bases). The CDR3 runs to 15 residues. The V gene lost 1 base and the J gene lost 7 bases, with 14 bases spanning the gap. Looked up from germline, CDR1 is LGHDT and CDR2 is YNNKEL (reference sequence). The CDR3 loop is CASSQGRGAGQPQHF. For the CDR3, the DNA is TGTGCCAGCAGCCAAGGGCGGGGGGCGGGCCAGCCCCAGCATTTT. Variable domain in full (rest from reference TRBV3-1 and TRBJ1-5): DTAVSQTPKYLVTQMGNDKSIKCEQNLGHDTMYWYKQDSKKFLKIMFSYNNKELIINETVPNRFSPKSPDKAHLNLHINSLELGDSAVYFCASSQGRGAGQPQHFGDGTRLSIL.

The V gene is TRBV20-1, the J gene TRBJ2-1, with D maybe TRBD1 (6 bases). Between the trimmed V and J ends, which lost 1 base and 5 bases, there was a span of 12 bases. The CDR3 contains 14 residues. Germline V gene lookup returns CDR1 DFQATT and CDR2 SNEGSKA (reference sequence). As DNA, the CDR3 is TGCAGTGCTAGAGTAGTGGGGGCCAACAATGAGCAGTTCTTC. This translates into CSARVVGANNEQFF.

The rearrangement joins TRBV9 to TRBJ2-2; 11 bases align to TRBD2. The germline gives CDR1 SGDLS, CDR2 YYNGEE. Unmatched junction bases numbered 4, after V lost 5 bases and J lost 4 bases. This CDR3 has 15 residues. The CDR3: CASSTSGGPTGELFF. DNA of the CDR3: TGTGCCAGCAGTACTAGCGGGGGACCCACCGGGGAGCTGTTTTTT.

This clonotype occurred a few times. The gene calls are TRBV7-8 and TRBJ2-5; tentatively, D is TRBD1 or TRBD2 (5 bases each). The CDR3 covers 13 residues. V was pared by 5 bases and J by 7 bases, with 14 bases between. Germline V lookup: CDR1 SGHVS, CDR2 FQNEAQ. The CDR3 nucleotides read TGTGCCAGCAGCCAACGGGACCCCAGGACCCAGTACTTC. Its protein product is CASSQRDPRTQYF.

This clonotype was found a few times. The chain links TRBV12-3 or TRBV12-4 to TRBJ2-2; possible D gene TRBD1, 6 bases. The CDR3 covers 17 residues. Between the trimmed V and J ends, which lost 8 bases and 1 base, there was a span of 20 bases. CDR3 nucleotides: TGTGCCAGCTCCAAATCCAGGGGTAACCAGAACACCGGGGAGCTGTTTTTT. Translating it yields CASSKSRGNQNTGELFF.

V is TRBV3-1 and J is TRBJ2-5; 14 bases match TRBD2. The germline gives CDR1 LGHDT, CDR2 YNNKEL (reference sequence). After removal of 4 bases from V and 4 bases from J, the junction contained 5 bases not matched to a gene. The CDR3 is 16 residues long. CDR3 loop: CASSRGLAGGGETQYF. The CDR3 bases are TGTGCCAGCAGCCGAGGACTAGCGGGAGGCGGAGAGACCCAGTACTTC.

This clonotype was observed at least ten times. The chain is built from TRBV4-3 and TRBJ1-6; 7 bases are a match to TRBD1. CDR1 LGHNA and CDR2 YSLEER come from the germline V gene. With 0 bases clipped from V and 4 bases from J, the junction kept 3 bases outside the gene matches. This CDR3 has 16 residues. CDR3 region: CASSQDRTGYNSPLHF. The DNA of the CDR3 is TGCGCCAGCAGCCAAGATAGGACAGGTTATAATTCACCCCTCCACTTT.

This clonotype was seen a handful of times. The chain employs TRBV20-1 and TRBJ2-7, with 11 nucleotides matching TRBD2. Germline V CDR1 and CDR2: DFQATT, SNEGSKA (reference sequence). The CDR3 is 19 amino acids. Trimming removed 2 bases from V and 2 bases from J; junction bases left unmatched: 17. CDR3: CSARRRPGLAVPETYEQYF. The CDR3 DNA sequence: TGCAGTGCTAGACGGAGGCCGGGACTAGCGGTTCCAGAGACCTACGAGCAGTACTTC.

The V gene is TRBV6-5, the J gene TRBJ2-2, with TRBD1 as a possible D gene (5 bases). The CDR3 sequence is 17 residues long. In germline, CDR1 is MNHEY, CDR2 SVGAGI. V was pared by 0 bases and J by 0 bases, with 11 bases between. This CDR3 is CASSYSIRAANTGELFF. CDR3 sequence (DNA): TGTGCCAGCAGTTACTCGATCAGGGCCGCGAACACCGGGGAGCTGTTTTTT.

This clonotype was seen a single time. The chain recombines TRBV12-3 or TRBV12-4 with TRBJ1-1; the match to TRBD1 covers 8 bases. The ends lost 2 bases at V and 4 bases at J; junction bases unmatched: 6. The CDR3 has 15 residues. The CDR3 bases are TGTGCCAGCAGTTTATTCAGGGGGCCTGGCACTGAAGCTTTCTTT. It yields the protein CASSLFRGPGTEAFF.

The chain joins TRBV5-4 to TRBJ2-5, with D tentatively TRBD1 or TRBD2 (5 bases each). The germline CDR1 and CDR2 sequences are SGHNT and YYREEE (reference sequence). The CDR3 contains 14 residues. V lost 4 bases and J lost 1, with 11 bases in between. CDR3 amino acids: CASSRIGAQETQYF. DNA for the CDR3: TGTGCCAGCAGCCGAATCGGGGCCCAAGAGACCCAGTACTTC.

This chain uses TRBV20-1 with TRBJ1-5, with D unclear. Germline V lookup: CDR1 DFQATT, CDR2 SNEGSKA (reference sequence). The CDR3 runs 14 residues. Trimming removed 0 bases from V and 4 bases from J, with 10 bases in between. CDR3 amino acids: CSARDPLPNQPQHF. CDR3 DNA: TGCAGTGCTAGAGACCCATTACCGAATCAGCCCCAGCATTTT.